These 9 T cell receptor beta chains were all obtained from the same sample, sequenced in a study of PD-1 blockade in classical Hodgkin lymphoma. Sequencing used immunoSEQ multiplex PCR; TCRdb keeps in-frame clones, though not all of them. This table has 75,000 to 100,000 clones, around 81% appearing once. All the patients suffered relapse after autologous stem cell transplantation, and brentuximab vedotin exposure differed. The source material was peripheral blood mononuclear cells (PBMCs), sampled before the second cycle of nivolumab. The receptors here all came from a human donor with classical Hodgkin lymphoma.

V usage is TRBV28 and J usage is TRBJ1-3, with 7 bases lining up with TRBD1. Per the germline V gene, CDR1 is MDHEN and CDR2 is SYDVKM. V lost 5 bases and J lost 4; bases outside the gene matches: 5. The length of the CDR3 is 14 residues. CDR3 in DNA: TGTGCCAGCAGTCTCCGGACAGGAGGAAACACCATATATTTT. It translates to CASSLRTGGNTIYF.

This clone has a single count. This rearrangement joins TRBV7-9 to TRBJ2-3, with D possibly matching TRBD1 (5 bases). V was shortened by 7 bases and J by 0 bases, with 8 bases between the two germline ends. CDR3 length: 13 residues. CDR1 SEHNR and CDR2 FQNEAQ come from the germline V gene (reference sequence). In DNA form, the CDR3 reads TGTGCCAGCAAAGGGGCGAGCACAGATACGCAGTATTTT. Translated: CASKGASTDTQYF. The whole variable domain, remainder taken from reference TRBV7-9 and TRBJ2-3, is DTGVSQNPRHKITKRGQNVTFRCDPISEHNRLYWYRQTLGQGPEFLTYFQNEAQLEKSRLLSDRFSAERPKGSFSTLEIQRTEQGDSAMYLCASKGASTDTQYFGPGTRLTVL.

About this clone: Other DNA sequences in this specimen translate into the identical CDR3. The chain carries TRBV18 and TRBJ2-5, with D uncertain. This CDR3 has 13 residues. In germline, CDR1 is KGHSH, CDR2 LQKENI. V was cut by 2 bases and J by 2 bases, with 6 bases left in between. DNA of the CDR3: TGTGCCAGCTCACCAGGGCAGCAAGAGACCCAGTACTTC. This codes for CASSPGQQETQYF.

The chain joins TRBV11-3 to TRBJ2-2; no clear D gene. The CDR3 consists of 11 residues. Between the trimmed V and J ends, which lost 6 bases and 3 bases, there was a span of 2 bases. The germline V gene has CDR1 SGHNT and CDR2 YENEEA. This CDR3 is CASRDTGELFF. Here the CDR3 DNA reads TGTGCCAGCAGAGACACCGGGGAGCTGTTTTTT.

This clone was detected only a few times. The rearrangement uses TRBV19 and TRBJ2-7; D gene uncertain. Germline V lookup: CDR1 LNHDA, CDR2 SQIVND (reference sequence). Trimming stripped 5 bases from V and 2 bases from J, with 10 bases between. This CDR3 contains 13 residues. CDR3 sequence reads: CASSRQETYEQYF. DNA for the CDR3: TGTGCCAGTAGTCGGCAGGAAACCTACGAGCAGTACTTC.

The chain joins TRBV13 to TRBJ2-6, with D perhaps given as TRBD1 or TRBD2 (5 bases each). The CDR3 runs 16 residues. The V gene's germline CDR1 is PRHDT and CDR2 FYEKMQ (reference sequence). Trimming pared 2 bases from V and 0 bases from J, leaving 8 bases between. CDR3 loop: CASSLQGPSGANVLTF. CDR3 DNA: TGTGCCAGCAGCTTACAGGGACCCTCTGGGGCCAACGTCCTGACTTTC.

In regard to this clone: The sample has other DNA sequences that encode this CDR3 too. The V and J genes are TRBV10-3 and TRBJ1-5, with D hard to call. The CDR3 length is 14 residues. CDR1 is ENHRY, CDR2 SYGVKD, per germline. V dropped 0 bases and J dropped 3 bases, with 6 bases sitting between them. Here the CDR3 reads CAISESRDNQPQHF. CDR3 nucleotides: TGTGCCATCAGTGAGTCCCGGGACAATCAGCCCCAGCATTTT.

This rearrangement joins TRBV28 to TRBJ2-2; D remains unclear. In germline, CDR1 is MDHEN, CDR2 SYDVKM. The ends were cut back, 7 bases at V and 4 bases at J, with 10 bases in the middle. The CDR3 covers 13 residues. CDR3 in DNA: TGTGCCAGCATTCCTAGGGTCACCGGGGAGCTGTTTTTT. Encoded protein: CASIPRVTGELFF.

V usage is TRBV19 and J usage is TRBJ2-7; possible D gene TRBD2, 5 bases. The CDR3 is 14 amino acids. CDR1 and CDR2 from the germline V gene are LNHDA and SQIVND (reference sequence). Trimming cost V 3 bases and J 3 bases, with 12 bases left between them. The CDR3 DNA reads TGTGCCAGTAGTATCATGGGGAGCGACTACGAGCAGTACTTC. Amino acid sequence: CASSIMGSDYEQYF.